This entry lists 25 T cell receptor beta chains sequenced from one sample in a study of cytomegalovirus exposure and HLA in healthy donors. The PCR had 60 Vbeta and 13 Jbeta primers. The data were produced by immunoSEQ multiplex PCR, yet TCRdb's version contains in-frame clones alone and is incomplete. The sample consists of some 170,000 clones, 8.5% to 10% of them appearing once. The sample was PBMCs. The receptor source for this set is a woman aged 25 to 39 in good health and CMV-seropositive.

CDR3 DNA: TGTGCCAGCAGTTGGGGGGGCAGCTCATACGAGCAGTACTTC. This gives the protein CASSWGGSSYEQYF. The chain joins TRBV5-6 to TRBJ2-7; D may be TRBD2 (7 bases). V was shortened by 5 bases and J by 4 bases, with 16 bases between the two germline ends. The germline gives CDR1 SGHDT, CDR2 YYEEEE. The CDR3 runs to 14 residues. Together with reference TRBV5-6 and TRBJ2-7, the CDR3 gives the full variable domain: DAGVTQSPTHLIKTRGQQVTLRCSPKSGHDTVSWYQQALGQGPQFIFQYYEEEERQRGNFPDRFSGHQFPNYSSELNVNALLLGDSALYLCASSWGGSSYEQYFGPGTRLTVT.

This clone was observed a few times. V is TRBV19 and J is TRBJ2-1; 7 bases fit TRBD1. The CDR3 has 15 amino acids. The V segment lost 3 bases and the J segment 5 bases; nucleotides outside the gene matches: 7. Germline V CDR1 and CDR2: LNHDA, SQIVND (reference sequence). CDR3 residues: CASSIRGYLNNEQFF. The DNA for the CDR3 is TGTGCCAGTAGTATCAGGGGGTATCTCAACAATGAGCAGTTCTTC.

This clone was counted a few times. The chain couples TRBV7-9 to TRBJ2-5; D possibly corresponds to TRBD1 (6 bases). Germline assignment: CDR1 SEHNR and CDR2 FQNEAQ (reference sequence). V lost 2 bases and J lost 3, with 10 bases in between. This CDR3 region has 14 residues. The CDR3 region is CASSLLGAEETQYF. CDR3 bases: TGTGCCAGCAGCTTATTGGGGGCGGAAGAGACCCAGTACTTC.

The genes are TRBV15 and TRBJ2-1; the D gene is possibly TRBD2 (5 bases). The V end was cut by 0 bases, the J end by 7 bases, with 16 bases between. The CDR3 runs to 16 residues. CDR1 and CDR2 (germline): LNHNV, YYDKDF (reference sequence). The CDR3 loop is CATSRDLPLAENEQFF. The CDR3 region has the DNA TGTGCCACCAGCAGAGATCTTCCGCTAGCCGAGAATGAGCAGTTCTTC.

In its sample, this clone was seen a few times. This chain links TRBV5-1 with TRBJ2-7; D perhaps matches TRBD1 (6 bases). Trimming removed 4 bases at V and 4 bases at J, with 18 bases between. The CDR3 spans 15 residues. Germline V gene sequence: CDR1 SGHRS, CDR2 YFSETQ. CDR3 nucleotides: TGCGCCAGCAGCCCCCCCCAGGGGCGAAGGTACGAGCAGTACTTC. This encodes CASSPPQGRRYEQYF. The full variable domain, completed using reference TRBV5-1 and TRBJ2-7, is KAGVTQTPRYLIKTRGQQVTLSCSPISGHRSVSWYQQTPGQGLQFLFEYFSETQRNKGNFPGRFSGRQFSNSRSEMNVSTLELGDSALYLCASSPPQGRRYEQYFGPGTRLTVT.

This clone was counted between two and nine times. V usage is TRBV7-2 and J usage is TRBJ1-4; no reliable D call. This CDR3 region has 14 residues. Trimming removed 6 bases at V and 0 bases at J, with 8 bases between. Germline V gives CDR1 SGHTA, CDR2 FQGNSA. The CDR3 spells CASRPGATNEKLFF. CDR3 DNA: TGTGCCAGCAGGCCCGGTGCAACTAATGAAAAACTGTTTTTT.

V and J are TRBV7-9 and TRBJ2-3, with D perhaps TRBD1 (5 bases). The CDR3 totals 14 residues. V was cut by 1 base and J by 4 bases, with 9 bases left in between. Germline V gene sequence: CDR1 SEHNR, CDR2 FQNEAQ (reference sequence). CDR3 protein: CASSLEGVADTQYF. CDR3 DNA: TGTGCCAGCAGCTTAGAAGGGGTGGCAGATACGCAGTATTTT.

CDR3 in DNA: TGTGCCAGCAGTTACGGGACAGCCGCTGAAGCTTTCTTT. Protein product: CASSYGTAAEAFF. J is TRBJ1-1 and V is TRBV6-5; 7 bases map to TRBD1. The CDR3 covers 13 residues. Germline CDR1 and CDR2: MNHEY and SVGAGI. V shed 2 bases, J shed 6 bases, and the junction held 3 bases outside the gene matches.

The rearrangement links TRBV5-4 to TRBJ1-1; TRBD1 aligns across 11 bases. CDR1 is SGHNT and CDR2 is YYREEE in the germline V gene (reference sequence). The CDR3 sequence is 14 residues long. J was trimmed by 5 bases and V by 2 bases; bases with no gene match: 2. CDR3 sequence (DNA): TGTGCCAGCAGCTTTGGGACAGGGGGAACTGAAGCTTTCTTT. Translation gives CASSFGTGGTEAFF. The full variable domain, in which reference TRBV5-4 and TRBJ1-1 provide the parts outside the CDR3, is ETGVTQSPTHLIKTRGQQVTLRCSSQSGHNTVSWYQQALGQGPQFIFQYYREEENGRGNFPPRFSGLQFPNYSSELNVNALELDDSALYLCASSFGTGGTEAFFGQGTRLTVV.

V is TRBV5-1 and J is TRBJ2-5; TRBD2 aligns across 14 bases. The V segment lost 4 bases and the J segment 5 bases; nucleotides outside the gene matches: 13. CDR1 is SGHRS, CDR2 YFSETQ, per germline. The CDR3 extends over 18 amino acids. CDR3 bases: TGCGCCAGCAGCCACCGCGGACTAGCGGGAGGCTCGCATGAGACCCAGTACTTC. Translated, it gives CASSHRGLAGGSHETQYF.

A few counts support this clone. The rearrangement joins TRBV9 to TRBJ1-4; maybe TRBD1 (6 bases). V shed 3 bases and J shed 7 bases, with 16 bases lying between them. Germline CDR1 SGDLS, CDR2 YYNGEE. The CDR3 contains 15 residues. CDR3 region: CASSALGGPFEKLFF. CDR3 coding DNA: TGTGCCAGCAGCGCGTTGGGGGGGCCCTTTGAAAAACTGTTTTTT.

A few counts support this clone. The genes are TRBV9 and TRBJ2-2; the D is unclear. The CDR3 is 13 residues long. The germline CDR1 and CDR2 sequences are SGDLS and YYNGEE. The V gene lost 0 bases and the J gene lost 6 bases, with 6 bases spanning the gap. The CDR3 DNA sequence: TGTGCCAGCAGCGTAGCTTTCGCCGGGGAGCTGTTTTTT. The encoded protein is CASSVAFAGELFF.

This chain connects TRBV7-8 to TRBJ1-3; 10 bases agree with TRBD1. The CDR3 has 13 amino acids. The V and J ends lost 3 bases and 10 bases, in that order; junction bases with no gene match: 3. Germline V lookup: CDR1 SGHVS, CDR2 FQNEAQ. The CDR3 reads CASSFDRGRTIYF. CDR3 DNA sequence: TGTGCCAGCAGCTTTGACAGGGGGCGAACCATATATTTT.

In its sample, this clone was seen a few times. The CDR3 region is CASTVLRGSMNTEAFF. For the CDR3, the DNA is TGTGCCAGTACCGTCTTAAGGGGTTCGATGAACACTGAAGCTTTCTTT. This sequence joins TRBV19 and TRBJ1-1, with a tentative D call TRBD1 (5 bases). The CDR3 loop spans 16 amino acids. Germline assignment: CDR1 LNHDA and CDR2 SQIVND (reference sequence). V was trimmed by 7 bases and J by 0 bases, leaving 18 bases between them.

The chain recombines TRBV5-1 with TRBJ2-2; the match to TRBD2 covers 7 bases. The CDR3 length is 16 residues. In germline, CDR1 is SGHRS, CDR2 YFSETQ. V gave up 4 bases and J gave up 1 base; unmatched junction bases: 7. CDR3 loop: CASSLRGGMNTGELFF. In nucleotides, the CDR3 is TGCGCCAGCAGCCTAAGGGGAGGGATGAACACCGGGGAGCTGTTTTTT.

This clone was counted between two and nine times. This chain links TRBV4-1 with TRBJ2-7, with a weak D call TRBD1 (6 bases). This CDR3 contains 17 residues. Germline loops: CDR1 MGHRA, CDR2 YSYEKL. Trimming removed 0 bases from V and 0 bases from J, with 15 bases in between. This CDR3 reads CASSQDWTEGSSYEQYF. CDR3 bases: TGCGCCAGCAGCCAAGATTGGACAGAAGGAAGCTCCTACGAGCAGTACTTC.

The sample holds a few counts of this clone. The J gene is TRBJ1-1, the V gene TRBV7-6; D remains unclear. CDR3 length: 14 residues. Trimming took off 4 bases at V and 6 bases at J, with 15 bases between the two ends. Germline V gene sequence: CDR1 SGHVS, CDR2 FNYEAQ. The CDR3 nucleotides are TGTGCCAGCAGCTCAAGACGAGCGGGATCTGAAGCTTTCTTT. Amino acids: CASSSRRAGSEAFF.

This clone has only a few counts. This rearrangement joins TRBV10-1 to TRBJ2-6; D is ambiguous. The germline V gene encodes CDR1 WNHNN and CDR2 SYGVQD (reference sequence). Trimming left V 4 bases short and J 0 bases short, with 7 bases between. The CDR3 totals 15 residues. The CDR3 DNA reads TGCGCCAGCAGTGGGTTCGGCTCTGGGGCCAACGTCCTGACTTTC. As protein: CASSGFGSGANVLTF.

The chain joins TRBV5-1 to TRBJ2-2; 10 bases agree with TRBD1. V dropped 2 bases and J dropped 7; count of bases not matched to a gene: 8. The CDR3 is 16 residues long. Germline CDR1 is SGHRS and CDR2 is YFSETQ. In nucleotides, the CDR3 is TGCGCCAGCAGCTTACTCCGACAGGGGGCGGTCGGGGAGCTGTTTTTT. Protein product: CASSLLRQGAVGELFF.

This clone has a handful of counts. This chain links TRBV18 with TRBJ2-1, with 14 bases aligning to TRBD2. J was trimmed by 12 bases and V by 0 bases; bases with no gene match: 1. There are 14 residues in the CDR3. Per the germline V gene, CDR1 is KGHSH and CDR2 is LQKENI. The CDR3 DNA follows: TGTGCCAGCTCACCACCGACTAGCGGGAGGGGGCAGTTCTTC. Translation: CASSPPTSGRGQFF.

In DNA, the CDR3 is TGTGCCAGCAGCTCGACAGGGGCGGACTATGGCTACACCTTC. Translated: CASSSTGADYGYTF. The chain couples TRBV11-2 to TRBJ1-2; 8 bases map to TRBD1. The CDR3 is made up of 14 amino acids. CDR1 and CDR2 from the germline V gene are SGHAT and FQNNGV. V dropped 4 bases and J dropped 3; count of bases not matched to a gene: 4.

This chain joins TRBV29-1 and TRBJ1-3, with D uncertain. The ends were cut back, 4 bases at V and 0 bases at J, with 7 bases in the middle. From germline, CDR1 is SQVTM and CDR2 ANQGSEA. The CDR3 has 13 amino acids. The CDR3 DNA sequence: TGCAGCGTTGTACAGAGCTCTGGAAACACCATATATTTT. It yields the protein CSVVQSSGNTIYF.

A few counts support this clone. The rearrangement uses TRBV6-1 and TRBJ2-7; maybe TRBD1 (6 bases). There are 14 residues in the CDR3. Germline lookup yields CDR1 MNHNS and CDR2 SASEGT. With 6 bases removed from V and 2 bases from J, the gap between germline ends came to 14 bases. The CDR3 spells CASRRDMWTYEQYF. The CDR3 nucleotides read TGTGCCAGCAGGAGGGACATGTGGACCTACGAGCAGTACTTC.

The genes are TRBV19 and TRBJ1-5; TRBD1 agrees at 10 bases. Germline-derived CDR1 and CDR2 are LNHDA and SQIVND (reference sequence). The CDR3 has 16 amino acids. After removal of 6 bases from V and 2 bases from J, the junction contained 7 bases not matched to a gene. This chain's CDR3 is CASRSDRGLGNQPQHF. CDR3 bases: TGTGCCAGTAGGTCAGACAGGGGGCTGGGCAATCAGCCCCAGCATTTT.

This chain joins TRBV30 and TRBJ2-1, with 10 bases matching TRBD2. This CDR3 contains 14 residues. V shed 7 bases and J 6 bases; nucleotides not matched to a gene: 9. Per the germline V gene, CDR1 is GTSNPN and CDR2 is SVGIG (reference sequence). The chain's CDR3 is CALNLAGAFNEQFF. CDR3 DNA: TGTGCCTTAAACCTAGCGGGAGCTTTCAATGAGCAGTTCTTC.